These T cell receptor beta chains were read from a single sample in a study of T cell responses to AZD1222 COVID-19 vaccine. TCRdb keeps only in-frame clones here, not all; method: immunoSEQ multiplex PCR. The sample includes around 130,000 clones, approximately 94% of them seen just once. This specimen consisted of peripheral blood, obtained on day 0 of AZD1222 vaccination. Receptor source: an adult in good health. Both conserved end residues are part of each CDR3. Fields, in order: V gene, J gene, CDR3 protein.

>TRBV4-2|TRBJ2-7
CASSQSLWRGSYEQYF
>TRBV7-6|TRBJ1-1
CASSLTGTLTEAFF
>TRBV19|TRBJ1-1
CASSTDGRNTEAFF
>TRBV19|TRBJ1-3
CASRGSRNTIYF
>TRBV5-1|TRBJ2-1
CASSSATSREFF
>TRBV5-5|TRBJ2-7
CASSWANGAGSDEQYF
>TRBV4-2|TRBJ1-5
CASSPGTGAGGYSNQPQHF
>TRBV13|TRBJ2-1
CASSSEASGTTYNEQFF
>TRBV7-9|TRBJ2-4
CASSLYNSGDPIQYF
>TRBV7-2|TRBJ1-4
CASSFDRVKEKLFF
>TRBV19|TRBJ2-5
CASSIEAGGPKTQYF
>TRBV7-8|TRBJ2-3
CASSYSGRSTDTQYF
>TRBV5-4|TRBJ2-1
CASSSPGTSAYNEQFF
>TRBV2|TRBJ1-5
CASSADSGSSGQPQHF
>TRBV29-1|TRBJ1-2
CSVEGRDTPNYGYTF
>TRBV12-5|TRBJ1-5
CASGLGPGQGVLYSNQPQHF
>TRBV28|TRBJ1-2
CASSLAGTNYGYTF
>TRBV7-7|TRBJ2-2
CASSGGLQNTGELFF
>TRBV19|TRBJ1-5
CASSISSNQPQHF
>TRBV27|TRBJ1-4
CASSSFGPGTGATNEKLFF
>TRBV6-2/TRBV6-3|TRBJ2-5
CASSYRRPRQPQETQYF
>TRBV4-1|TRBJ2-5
CASSPSGRAKETQYF